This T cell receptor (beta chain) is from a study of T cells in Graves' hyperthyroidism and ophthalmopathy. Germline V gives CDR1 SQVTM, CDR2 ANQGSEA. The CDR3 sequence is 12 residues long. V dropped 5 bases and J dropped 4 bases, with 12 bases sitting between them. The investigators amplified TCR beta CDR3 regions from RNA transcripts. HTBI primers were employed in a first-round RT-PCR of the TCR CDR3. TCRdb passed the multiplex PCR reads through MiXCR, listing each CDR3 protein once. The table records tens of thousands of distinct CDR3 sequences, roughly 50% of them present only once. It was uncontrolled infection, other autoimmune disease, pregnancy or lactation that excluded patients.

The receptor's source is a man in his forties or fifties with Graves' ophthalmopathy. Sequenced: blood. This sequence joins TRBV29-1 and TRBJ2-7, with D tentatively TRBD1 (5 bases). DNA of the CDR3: TGCAGCGTTTTCGACAGACGATACGAGCAGTACTTC. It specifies CSVFDRRYEQYF.